This T cell receptor (beta chain) was retrieved from a study of early T cells in non-severe SARS-CoV-2 infection. Overall study: Bulk RNA from unsorted whole blood was sequenced; chains were unpaired. Study outcomes and limitations: Clonotype matching in VDJdb favored anti-spike CD8 responses and did not capture private and CD4 specificities.

TCRdb re-called the 5' RACE reads through MiXCR, storing one row per CDR3 protein. The sample yields about 100,000 distinct CDR3 sequences, over 8.5% seen once. J gave up 6 bases and V 5 bases, and 15 bases lay outside the gene matches. Germline loops: CDR1 SGHRS, CDR2 YFSETQ. The CDR3 length is 16 residues. The table lists this clonotype with a count of one. The target antigen is unknown. The source of this sequence is an adult who was a healthcare worker with PCR-confirmed SARS-CoV-2 infection or an uninfected control (not recorded which). The genes are TRBV5-1 and TRBJ2-7; 9 bases are a match to TRBD2. The sequencing input was whole blood. The CDR3 is CASSTTPGLANCEQYF. The CDR3, as DNA: TGCGCCAGCAGTACGACCCCGGGACTAGCCAACTGCGAGCAGTACTTC.